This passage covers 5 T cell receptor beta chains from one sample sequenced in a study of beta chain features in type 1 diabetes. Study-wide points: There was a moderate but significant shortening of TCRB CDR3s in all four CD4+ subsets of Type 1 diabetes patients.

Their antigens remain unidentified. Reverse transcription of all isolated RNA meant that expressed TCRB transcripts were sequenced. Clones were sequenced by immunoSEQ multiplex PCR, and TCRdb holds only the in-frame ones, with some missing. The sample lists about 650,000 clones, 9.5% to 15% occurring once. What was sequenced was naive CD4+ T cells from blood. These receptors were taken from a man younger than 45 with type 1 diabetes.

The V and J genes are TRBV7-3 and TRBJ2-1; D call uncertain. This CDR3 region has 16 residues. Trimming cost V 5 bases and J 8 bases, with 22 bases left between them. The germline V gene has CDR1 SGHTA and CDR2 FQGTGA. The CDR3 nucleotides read TGTGCCAGCAGCCCCAATCCCGGCTTTCAGTCGGATGAGCAGTTCTTC. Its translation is CASSPNPGFQSDEQFF. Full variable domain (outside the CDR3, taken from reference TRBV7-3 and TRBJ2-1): GAGVSQTPSNKVTEKGKYVELRCDPISGHTALYWYRQSLGQGPEFLIYFQGTGAADDSGLPNDRFFAVRPEGSVSTLKIQRTERGDSAVYLCASSPNPGFQSDEQFFGPGTRLTVL.

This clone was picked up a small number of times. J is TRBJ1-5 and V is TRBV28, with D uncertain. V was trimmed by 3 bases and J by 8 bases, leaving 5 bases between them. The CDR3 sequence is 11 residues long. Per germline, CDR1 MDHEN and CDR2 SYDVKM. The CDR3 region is CASSFRKPQHF. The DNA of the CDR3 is TGTGCCAGCAGTTTCAGAAAGCCCCAGCATTTT.

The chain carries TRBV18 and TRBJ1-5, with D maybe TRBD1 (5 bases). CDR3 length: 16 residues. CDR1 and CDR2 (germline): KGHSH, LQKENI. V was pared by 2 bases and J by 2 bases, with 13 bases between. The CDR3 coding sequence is TGTGCCAGCTCACCAAACCAAAAACAGGGCAATCAGCCCCAGCATTTT. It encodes CASSPNQKQGNQPQHF.

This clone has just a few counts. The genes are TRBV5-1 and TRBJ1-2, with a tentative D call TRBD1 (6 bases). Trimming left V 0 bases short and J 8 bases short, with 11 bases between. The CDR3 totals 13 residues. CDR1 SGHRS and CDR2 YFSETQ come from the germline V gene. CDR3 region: CASSLVAGEGYTF. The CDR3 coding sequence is TGCGCCAGCAGCTTGGTAGCAGGGGAAGGCTACACCTTC.

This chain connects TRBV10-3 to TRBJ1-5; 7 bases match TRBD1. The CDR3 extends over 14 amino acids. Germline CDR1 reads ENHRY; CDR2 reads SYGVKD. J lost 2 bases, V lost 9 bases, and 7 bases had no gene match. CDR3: CAIRRGRGNQPQHF. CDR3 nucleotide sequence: TGTGCCATAAGGAGGGGGCGCGGCAATCAGCCCCAGCATTTT.